Detailed here is one T cell receptor (beta chain). The data derive from a study of T cell clones after liver transplantation. Method: immunoSEQ multiplex PCR; TCRdb's copy keeps in-frame clones and lacks some. Of 68,000 or so clones listed, approximately 92% are singletons. Germline trimming cut 4 bases from V and 4 bases from J; bases unmatched to any gene: 5. Germline CDR1 SGDLS, CDR2 YYNGEE. This CDR3 spans 15 amino acids. Source: CD4+ T cells from blood, taken nearly 26 months after liver transplant. This chain links TRBV9 with TRBJ2-1, with 10 bases fitting TRBD1. The sequence came from a human patient who received a liver transplant. The T cells may come from the graft donor. This CDR3 reads CASSIRQGAYNEQFF. The CDR3 bases are TGTGCCAGCAGCATACGACAGGGGGCTTACAATGAGCAGTTCTTC.